A single sample is the source of the 30 T cell receptor beta chains below, sequenced in a study of cytomegalovirus exposure and HLA in healthy donors. The PCR made use of 60 Vbeta and 13 Jbeta primers. Sequencing used immunoSEQ multiplex PCR; TCRdb keeps in-frame clones, though not all of them. The data show 130,000 or so clones, with less than 80% seen just once and 6% to 8% held by the top ten. The sequenced sample was PBMCs. These receptor sequences come from a man aged 35 to 55 in good health and CMV-seropositive.

This chain joins TRBV6-1 and TRBJ2-7, with 9 bases aligning to TRBD1. V dropped 6 bases and J dropped 4; count of bases not matched to a gene: 4. This CDR3 contains 13 residues. CDR1 MNHNS and CDR2 SASEGT come from the germline V gene. The CDR3 protein is CASSRDRVYEQYF. In DNA, the CDR3 is TGTGCCAGCAGCCGGGACAGGGTTTACGAGCAGTACTTC.

V is TRBV6-5 and J is TRBJ2-7; TRBD2 aligns across 8 bases. V lost 5 bases, J lost 3 bases, and 6 bases stayed unmatched. The CDR3 consists of 14 residues. Germline V gene data show CDR1 as MNHEY and CDR2 as SVGAGI. For the CDR3, the DNA is TGTGCCAGCAGTACTACCGCGGGAGGCTACGAGCAGTACTTC. Its protein is CASSTTAGGYEQYF.

V usage is TRBV30 and J usage is TRBJ2-1, with 7 bases that match TRBD2. Germline loops: CDR1 GTSNPN, CDR2 SVGIG (reference sequence). This CDR3 is built from 15 residues. With 0 bases clipped from V and 4 bases from J, the junction kept 6 bases outside the gene matches. The CDR3 nucleotides read TGTGCCTGGAGTGTAGGGGACGGGAGGTACAATGAGCAGTTCTTC. Protein product: CAWSVGDGRYNEQFF.

V usage is TRBV5-6 and J usage is TRBJ2-1; perhaps TRBD2 as D (5 bases). The CDR3 runs 14 residues. V lost 4 bases and J 6 bases, leaving 14 bases between the germline ends. Germline lookup yields CDR1 SGHDT and CDR2 YYEEEE. The CDR3 DNA reads as TGTGCCAGCAGCCCGGGAAGGCAGTTCAATGAGCAGTTCTTC. Its translation: CASSPGRQFNEQFF. The variable domain in full, with the rest retrieved from reference TRBV5-6 and TRBJ2-1, is DAGVTQSPTHLIKTRGQQVTLRCSPKSGHDTVSWYQQALGQGPQFIFQYYEEEERQRGNFPDRFSGHQFPNYSSELNVNALLLGDSALYLCASSPGRQFNEQFFGPGTRLTVL.

This clone was seen a single time. Germline is not matched at one junction end, which may reflect a read error. The chain couples TRBV18 to TRBJ1-1; no clear D. The CDR3 runs 14 residues. Germline V CDR1 and CDR2: KGHSH, LQKENI. The CDR3 DNA reads TGTGCCAGCTCACCACTACCCAGGATCACTGGAGCTTTCTTT. Protein sequence: CASSPLPRITGAFF. Full variable domain (remainder filled in from reference TRBV18 and TRBJ1-1): NAGVMQNPRHLVRRRGQEARLRCSPMKGHSHVYWYRQLPEEGLKFMVYLQKENIIDESGMPKERFSAEFPKEGPSILRIQQVVRGDSAAYFCASSPLPRITGAFFGQGTRLTVV.

This chain uses TRBV7-9 with TRBJ2-4; 8 bases align to TRBD2. V gave up 3 bases and J gave up 6 bases; unmatched junction bases: 1. The germline gives CDR1 SEHNR, CDR2 FQNEAQ (reference sequence). This CDR3 contains 13 residues. CDR3 amino acids: CASSLGLGNIQYF. CDR3 sequence (DNA): TGTGCCAGCAGCTTGGGACTAGGAAACATTCAGTACTTC.

The rearrangement links TRBV4-1 to TRBJ2-7, with 7 bases aligning to TRBD2. The CDR3 totals 15 residues. V shed 2 bases, J shed 2 bases, and the junction held 6 bases outside the gene matches. Per the germline V gene, CDR1 is MGHRA and CDR2 is YSYEKL. CDR3 coding DNA: TGCGCCAGCAGCCAAAGTCTAGCGGCTCCCTACGAGCAGTACTTC. Protein: CASSQSLAAPYEQYF.

The CDR3 DNA reads as TGCGCCAGCAGCTTGGGTGACAGGGGAGGATTTAATGAAAAACTGTTTTTT. Amino acids: CASSLGDRGGFNEKLFF. The V and J genes are TRBV5-1 and TRBJ1-4; 8 bases match TRBD1. Trimming removed 0 bases from V and 4 bases from J; junction bases left unmatched: 8. The CDR3 covers 17 residues. In germline, CDR1 is SGHRS, CDR2 YFSETQ.

This chain joins TRBV7-2 and TRBJ2-1, with a tentative D call TRBD1 (5 bases). The CDR3 extends over 14 amino acids. The V end was cut by 0 bases, the J end by 4 bases, with 7 bases between. CDR1 is SGHTA, CDR2 FQGNSA, per germline. The CDR3 DNA reads TGTGCCAGCAGCTTAGCCTACAGGTACAATGAGCAGTTCTTC. Its translation is CASSLAYRYNEQFF.

The gene calls are TRBV6-5 and TRBJ2-7; 7 nucleotides line up with TRBD1. After removal of 8 bases from V and 1 base from J, the junction contained 11 bases not matched to a gene. The CDR3 runs 15 residues. Germline V lookup: CDR1 MNHEY, CDR2 SVGAGI. The CDR3 DNA sequence: TGTGCCAGCGGGCTGGCGGCGACAGGGTCCTACGAGCAGTACTTC. Amino acids: CASGLAATGSYEQYF.

This sequence joins TRBV19 and TRBJ1-5; D is unresolved. The length of the CDR3 is 13 residues. Germline V CDR1 and CDR2: LNHDA, SQIVND (reference sequence). The ends were cut back, 7 bases at V and 4 bases at J, with 11 bases in the middle. The CDR3 here is CASTYAGNQPQHF. CDR3 DNA: TGTGCCAGTACCTATGCGGGGAATCAGCCCCAGCATTTT.

In this sample, this clone turned up once. The rearrangement uses TRBV28 and TRBJ1-2; D might be TRBD1 (6 bases). From germline, CDR1 is MDHEN and CDR2 SYDVKM. The CDR3 contains 15 residues. Trimming removed 2 bases from V and 4 bases from J, with 14 bases in between. The CDR3 spells CASSLTGTSRYGYTF. CDR3 DNA sequence: TGTGCCAGCAGTTTAACAGGGACAAGTCGCTATGGCTACACCTTC.

The chain uses TRBV7-6 and TRBJ1-6; D is possibly TRBD1 (5 bases). Germline V gene lookup returns CDR1 SGHVS and CDR2 FNYEAQ. Trimming took 5 bases from V and 6 from J, leaving 11 bases between them. The CDR3 is 14 residues long. The CDR3 DNA follows: TGTGCCAGCAGCCCAGGGTCCCTTAATTCACCCCTCCACTTT. As protein: CASSPGSLNSPLHF. The whole variable domain, filled in from reference TRBV7-6 and TRBJ1-6, reads GAGVSQSPRYKVTKRGQDVALRCDPISGHVSLYWYRQALGQGPEFLTYFNYEAQQDKSGLPNDRFSAERPEGSISTLTIQRTEQRDSAMYRCASSPGSLNSPLHFGNGTRLTVT.

The V call is TRBV5-6, the J call TRBJ1-2; TRBD1 is a possible D gene (6 bases). V was trimmed by 6 bases and J by 2 bases, leaving 14 bases between them. The CDR3 is 14 residues long. CDR1 is SGHDT, CDR2 YYEEEE, per germline. In nucleotides, the CDR3 is TGTGCCAGCACCCCGATCGACAGGAACTATGGCTACACCTTC. Its protein product is CASTPIDRNYGYTF.

This chain links TRBV18 with TRBJ2-3, with 8 positions matching TRBD2. V dropped 3 bases and J dropped 2; count of bases not matched to a gene: 10. Germline CDR1 reads KGHSH; CDR2 reads LQKENI. The CDR3 contains 17 residues. In DNA, the CDR3 is TGTGCCAGCTCACCGGAGGGACGGGAGGGGAACACAGATACGCAGTATTTT. It yields the protein CASSPEGREGNTDTQYF. The entire variable domain, with the rest obtained from reference TRBV18 and TRBJ2-3, is as follows: NAGVMQNPRHLVRRRGQEARLRCSPMKGHSHVYWYRQLPEEGLKFMVYLQKENIIDESGMPKERFSAEFPKEGPSILRIQQVVRGDSAAYFCASSPEGREGNTDTQYFGPGTRLTVL.

This chain links TRBV11-3 with TRBJ2-2, with TRBD1 matching over 8 bases. This CDR3 comprises 17 residues. The V gene end was trimmed by 5 bases and the J gene end by 7 bases; junction bases not matched to a gene: 15. Per germline, CDR1 SGHNT and CDR2 YENEEA. DNA of the CDR3: TGTGCCAGCAGCCGATCCGACAGGGGAGGTTTCCTCGGGGAGCTGTTTTTT. Its translation: CASSRSDRGGFLGELFF.

This clone was recorded once. The chain joins TRBV29-1 to TRBJ2-2, with 7 bases fitting TRBD2. CDR3 size: 13 residues. The germline CDR1 and CDR2 sequences are SQVTM and ANQGSEA. The J segment lost 6 bases and the V segment lost 3 bases, leaving 4 bases of the junction unmatched. DNA for the CDR3: TGCAGCGTTGAGGTTGGGGGGGCCGGGGAGCTGTTTTTT. Residues: CSVEVGGAGELFF.

This sequence joins TRBV19 and TRBJ2-1, with 13 bases that match TRBD2. CDR1 and CDR2 (germline): LNHDA, SQIVND (reference sequence). Trimming removed 6 bases from V and 3 bases from J; junction bases left unmatched: 2. The CDR3 loop spans 15 amino acids. CDR3 DNA sequence: TGTGCCAGTAGGGGGACTAGCGGGGTCTACAATGAGCAGTTCTTC. Its protein is CASRGTSGVYNEQFF.

This clone was detected a few times. The rearrangement links TRBV6-1 to TRBJ2-1; 8 bases are a match to TRBD2. Losses at the gene ends were 2 bases for V and 0 bases for J; bases not matched to a gene: 6. Germline CDR1 and CDR2: MNHNS and SASEGT. The CDR3 extends over 17 amino acids. The CDR3 loop is CASSERRGRSSYNEQFF. CDR3 in DNA: TGTGCCAGCAGTGAACGTCGCGGGAGGAGCTCCTACAATGAGCAGTTCTTC.

The chain is built from TRBV7-2 and TRBJ2-5, with 7 positions matching TRBD2. Germline values: CDR1 SGHTA, CDR2 FQGNSA. The CDR3 extends over 12 amino acids. The J segment lost 11 bases and the V segment lost 0 bases, leaving 3 bases of the junction unmatched. CDR3 sequence: CASSLAAGEQYF. CDR3 in DNA: TGTGCCAGCAGCTTAGCGGCGGGGGAGCAGTACTTC.

The chain uses TRBV7-8 and TRBJ2-7; D gene ambiguous. The CDR3 totals 13 residues. V lost 4 bases and J lost 2, with 9 bases in between. Germline CDR1 reads SGHVS; CDR2 reads FQNEAQ. The CDR3 loop is CASSSPQTYEQYF. CDR3 nucleotides: TGTGCCAGCAGCTCGCCACAGACCTACGAGCAGTACTTC.

The V gene is TRBV9, the J gene TRBJ1-1, with D perhaps matching TRBD1 (5 bases). Germline CDR1 and CDR2: SGDLS and YYNGEE. Trimming stripped 7 bases from V and 4 bases from J, with 20 bases between. The CDR3 is 15 amino acids. CDR3 in DNA: TGTGCCAGCCGCTGGCAACGGGCGGGGGGCACTGAAGCTTTCTTT. As protein: CASRWQRAGGTEAFF. Drawing the rest from reference TRBV9 and TRBJ1-1, the complete variable domain is DSGVTQTPKHLITATGQRVTLRCSPRSGDLSVYWYQQSLDQGLQFLIQYYNGEERAKGNILERFSAQQFPDLHSELNLSSLELGDSALYFCASRWQRAGGTEAFFGQGTRLTVV.

The chain is built from TRBV28 and TRBJ2-7, with 8 bases aligning to TRBD2. Germline lookup yields CDR1 MDHEN and CDR2 SYDVKM. The V segment lost 6 bases and the J segment 0 bases; nucleotides outside the gene matches: 4. The CDR3 covers 14 residues. CDR3: CASRISGSSYEQYF. DNA of the CDR3: TGTGCCAGCAGAATAAGCGGGAGCTCCTACGAGCAGTACTTC. Full variable domain (remainder filled in from reference TRBV28 and TRBJ2-7): DVKVTQSSRYLVKRTGEKVFLECVQDMDHENMFWYRQDPGLGLRLIYFSYDVKMKEKGDIPEGYSVSREKKERFSLILESASTNQTSMYLCASRISGSSYEQYFGPGTRLTVT.

The chain joins TRBV5-8 to TRBJ2-5; 7 nucleotides line up with TRBD2. Germline V gene sequence: CDR1 SGHTS, CDR2 YDEGEE. V lost 4 bases, J lost 1 base, and 4 bases stayed unmatched. The CDR3 covers 14 residues. CDR3 residues: CASSEGGLQETQYF. The CDR3 nucleotides are TGTGCCAGCAGCGAGGGAGGGCTCCAAGAGACCCAGTACTTC.

The V gene is TRBV27, the J gene TRBJ2-1; 7 bases are shared with TRBD2. Trimming cost V 5 bases and J 4 bases; bases outside gene matches: 11. In germline, CDR1 is MNHEY, CDR2 SMNVEV (reference sequence). CDR3 length equals 16 residues. The DNA of the CDR3 is TGTGCCAGCAGTCGTTATATTGCTAGCGGATACAATGAGCAGTTCTTC. This gives the protein CASSRYIASGYNEQFF.

The V and J genes are TRBV5-1 and TRBJ2-1; 14 nucleotides line up with TRBD2. The CDR3 is 17 amino acids. The junction had 8 bases not matched to a gene; V was cut back by 1 base and J by 8 bases. Germline-derived CDR1 and CDR2 are SGHRS and YFSETQ. CDR3 protein: CASSLPGLAGGWDEQFF. As DNA, the CDR3 is TGCGCCAGCAGCTTGCCCGGACTAGCGGGGGGCTGGGATGAGCAGTTCTTC.

The sample holds one count of this clone. This sequence joins TRBV14 and TRBJ1-1; TRBD1 is a possible D gene (5 bases). The germline V and J ends were trimmed by 4 bases and 4 bases, with 19 bases remaining between them. This CDR3 spans 16 amino acids. Germline values: CDR1 SGHDN, CDR2 FVKESK. In DNA form, the CDR3 reads TGTGCCAGCAGCCCCCTCTCTGGGGTCGGGGGCACTGAAGCTTTCTTT. It translates to CASSPLSGVGGTEAFF.

This clone was counted only a few times. This chain connects TRBV19 to TRBJ2-7; no clear D gene. CDR3 length: 14 residues. The V gene's germline CDR1 is LNHDA and CDR2 SQIVND (reference sequence). The germline V and J ends were trimmed by 5 bases and 1 base, with 12 bases remaining between them. The CDR3 DNA follows: TGTGCCAGTAGTGATTACTTACGATCCTACGAGCAGTACTTC. The encoded protein is CASSDYLRSYEQYF.

In the case of this clone: Compared with germline, one end of the junction differs, possibly owing to a read error. The chain employs TRBV7-9 and TRBJ1-2; TRBD1 agrees at 7 bases. The germline CDR1 and CDR2 sequences are SEHNR and FQNEAQ (reference sequence). This CDR3 region has 16 residues. In DNA, the CDR3 is TGTTCCAGCAGCTTACTCTCCAGGGGGTCTAACTATGGCTACACCTTC. As protein: CSSSLLSRGSNYGYTF.

V and J are TRBV5-6 and TRBJ1-6; 9 nucleotides match TRBD1. The V segment lost 3 bases and the J segment 6 bases; nucleotides outside the gene matches: 7. Germline V lookup: CDR1 SGHDT, CDR2 YYEEEE. The CDR3 contains 16 residues. The CDR3 here is CASSSGTGTFNSPLHF. CDR3 coding DNA: TGTGCCAGCAGCTCCGGGACAGGGACTTTTAATTCACCCCTCCACTTT.